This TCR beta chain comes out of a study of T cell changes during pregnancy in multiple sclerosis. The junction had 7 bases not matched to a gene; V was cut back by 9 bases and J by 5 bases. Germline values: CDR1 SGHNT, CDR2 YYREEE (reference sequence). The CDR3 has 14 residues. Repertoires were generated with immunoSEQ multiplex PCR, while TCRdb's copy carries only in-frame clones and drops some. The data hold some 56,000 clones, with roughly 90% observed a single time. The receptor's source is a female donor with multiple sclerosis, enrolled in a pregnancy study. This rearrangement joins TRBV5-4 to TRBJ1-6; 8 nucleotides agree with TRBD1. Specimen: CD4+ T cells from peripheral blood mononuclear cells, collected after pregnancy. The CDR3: CAIRDRSDNSPLHF. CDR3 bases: TGTGCCATCCGGGACAGGTCAGATAATTCACCCCTCCACTTT.